This is a list of T cell receptor beta chains from one sample in a study of cytomegalovirus exposure and HLA in healthy donors. Sequencing used immunoSEQ multiplex PCR; TCRdb keeps in-frame clones, though not all of them. The sample contains around 260,000 clones, 80% of which appear only once. The sequenced sample consisted of PBMCs. All receptors derive from a girl aged 2-10 years in good health and CMV-seronegative. Both conserved end residues are part of each CDR3. Fields, in order: V gene, CDR3 protein.

TRBV28 CASSLSALCCTGTGALYEQYF
TRBV27 CASRSGQGDYGYTF
TRBV27 CASSPVRGQSYEQYF
TRBV6-6 CASSLGAVGKETQYF
TRBV4-1 CASSQYLISGGSSYEQYF
TRBV28 CASRPDSYQPQHF
TRBV5-1 CASSLGGTPTYEQYF
TRBV9 CASSVQGTGNTIYF
TRBV29-1 CSVDGTSGGQGRDTQYF
TRBV2 CASSSRQGYGYTF
TRBV5-4 CASSLRLAGGTDTQYF
TRBV4-1 CASSQVLTANQPQHF
TRBV10-1 CASSESGPPDTQYF
TRBV19 CASSIQVPSGSKDTQYF
TRBV29-1 CSVDEGGEQYF
TRBV5-1 CASSLAPSGGQETQYF
TRBV14 CASSERLSGTALEKLFF
TRBV15 CATTRTGVTGELFF
TRBV6-1 CASGDRGTGNTIYF
TRBV6-5 CASSPSMTGNTIYF
TRBV30 CAWIGGITEAFF
TRBV5-5 CASSHLGGDQPQHF
TRBV4-2 CASSPRTSGGRGTGELFF
TRBV9 CASSAVLWGANTGELFF
TRBV5-1 CASSNVPGPGGDTQYF
TRBV18 CASSLQGYTEAFF
TRBV13 CASSLGPTHSGGELFF
TRBV10-3 CAISSGGITDTQYF
TRBV2 CASSEQGARSQPQHF
TRBV7-3 CASSLGVRDEQYF
TRBV2 CATRGTEAFF
TRBV30 CAWSPLRSPLHF
TRBV6-5 CASSLTYNYGYTF
TRBV27 CASTSLRVREVPNIQYF
TRBV13 CASSYLSGAEGYTF
TRBV20-1 CSAPAAREQYF
TRBV2 CASSGLAGVYEQYF
TRBV6-4 CASSDLIGQGYNEQFF
TRBV2 CASSPPQGWDSNQPQHF
TRBV30 CAWNIAYRETQYF
TRBV28 CASLQGSVLSQPQHF